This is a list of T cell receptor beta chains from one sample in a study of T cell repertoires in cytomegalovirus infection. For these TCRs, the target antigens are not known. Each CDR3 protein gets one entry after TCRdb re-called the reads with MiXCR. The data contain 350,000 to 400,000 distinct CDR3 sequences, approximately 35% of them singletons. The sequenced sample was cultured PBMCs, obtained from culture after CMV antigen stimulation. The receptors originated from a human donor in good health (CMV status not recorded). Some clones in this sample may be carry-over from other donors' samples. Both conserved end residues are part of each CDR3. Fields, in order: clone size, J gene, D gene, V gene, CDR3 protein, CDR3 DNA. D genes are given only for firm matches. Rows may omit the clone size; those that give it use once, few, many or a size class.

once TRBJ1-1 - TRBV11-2 CASSVRGGDPEAFF TGTGCCAGCAGCGTCCGGGGAGGGGACCCTGAAGCTTTCTTT
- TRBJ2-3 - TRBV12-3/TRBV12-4 CASSRLGRDTQYF TGTGCCAGCAGCCGCTTGGGGAGGGATACGCAGTATTTT
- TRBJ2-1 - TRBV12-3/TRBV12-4 CASSRTLLVQFF TGTGCCAGCAGTCGTACCCTACTAGTGCAGTTCTTC
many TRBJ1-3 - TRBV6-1 CASTGTWLPSGNTIYF TGTGCCAGCACCGGGACATGGTTGCCGTCTGGAAACACCATATATTTT
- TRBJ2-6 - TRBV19 CASSISLDGANVLTF TGTGCCAGTAGTATCAGTCTGGATGGGGCCAACGTCCTGACTTTC
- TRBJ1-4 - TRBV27 CASSLYRVPGEKLFF TGTGCCAGCAGTTTGTACAGGGTCCCCGGTGAAAAACTGTTTTTT
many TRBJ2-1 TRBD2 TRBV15 CATSRDSSGSNEQFF TGTGCCACCAGCAGAGATTCTAGCGGGAGTAATGAGCAGTTCTTC
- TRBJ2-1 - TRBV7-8 CASSRIADLYNEQFF TGTGCCAGCAGCCGAATAGCGGACCTATACAATGAGCAGTTCTTC
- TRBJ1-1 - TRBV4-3 CASSEETEMNTEAFF TGCGCCAGCAGCGAAGAGACAGAAATGAACACTGAAGCTTTCTTT
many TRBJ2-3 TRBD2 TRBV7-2 CASSSVVLAGGGDTQYF TGTGCCAGCAGCTCCGTGGTGCTAGCGGGAGGTGGCGATACGCAGTATTTT
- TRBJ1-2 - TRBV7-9 CASSLSRQDGVDGYTF TGTGCCAGCAGCTTATCCCGACAGGACGGGGTGGACGGCTACACCTTC
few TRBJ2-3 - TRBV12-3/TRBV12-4 CASGGRPGSTSTDTQYF TGTGCCAGTGGTGGGCGGCCCGGATCAACTAGCACAGATACGCAGTATTTT
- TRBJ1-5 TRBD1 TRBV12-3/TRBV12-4 CASSLRDRVRFSHQPQHF TGTGCCAGCAGTTTAAGGGACAGGGTAAGATTTTCGCATCAGCCCCAGCATTTT
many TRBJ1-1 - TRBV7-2 CASSLQPGGNTEAFF TGTGCCAGCAGCTTACAACCGGGCGGGAACACTGAAGCTTTCTTT
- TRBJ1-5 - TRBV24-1 CATSAPRGTSSNQPQHF TGTGCCACCAGTGCCCCGAGGGGAACCTCTAGCAATCAGCCCCAGCATTTT
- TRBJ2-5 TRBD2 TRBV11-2 CASSSPRTSEETQYF TGTGCCAGCAGCTCTCCCCGGACTAGCGAAGAGACCCAGTACTTC
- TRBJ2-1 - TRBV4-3 CASSQSPGVGGEQFF TGCGCCAGCAGCCAAAGCCCAGGAGTCGGCGGTGAGCAGTTCTTC
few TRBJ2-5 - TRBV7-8 CASSSGTPGTQYF TGTGCCAGCAGCTCCGGGACTCCTGGGACCCAGTACTTC
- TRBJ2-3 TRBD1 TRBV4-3 CASSQDRPGGRDTQYF TGCGCCAGCAGCCAAGATCGTCCAGGGGGCAGGGATACGCAGTATTTT
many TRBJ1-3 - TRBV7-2 CASSLADGGNTIYF TGTGCCAGCAGCTTGGCGGACGGTGGAAACACCATATATTTT
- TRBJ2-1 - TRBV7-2 CASTFLTRNNEQFF TGTGCCAGCACCTTTTTAACCAGGAACAATGAGCAGTTCTTC
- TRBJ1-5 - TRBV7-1 CASWFPQAGYSNQPQHF TGTGCCAGCTGGTTTCCGCAGGCGGGATATAGCAATCAGCCCCAGCATTTT
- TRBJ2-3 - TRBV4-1 CASSQESDLGGTDTQYF TGCGCCAGCAGCCAAGAATCGGACCTCGGGGGCACAGATACGCAGTATTTT
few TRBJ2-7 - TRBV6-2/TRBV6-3 CASSLLRRSYEQYF TGTGCCAGCAGTTTGCTCCGCCGCTCCTACGAGCAGTACTTC
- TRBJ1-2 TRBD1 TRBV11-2 CASSLRAGGVGDGYTF TGTGCCAGCAGCTTACGGGCAGGGGGTGTCGGTGATGGCTACACCTTC
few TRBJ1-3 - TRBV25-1 CASSEWTPQGGNTIYF TGTGCCAGCAGTGAATGGACGCCCCAGGGAGGAAACACCATATATTTT
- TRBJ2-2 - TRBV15 CATSSLGVNTGELFF TGTGCCACCAGCTCTCTCGGGGTAAACACCGGGGAGCTGTTTTTT
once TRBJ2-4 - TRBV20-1 CSARDPGGGGNIQYF TGCAGTGCTAGAGACCCAGGGGGCGGGGGAAACATTCAGTACTTC
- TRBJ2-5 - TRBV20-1 CSARGSYETQYF TGCAGTGCTAGGGGGAGTTATGAGACCCAGTACTTC
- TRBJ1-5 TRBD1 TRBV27 CASKRARDRDQPQHF TGTGCCAGCAAGCGAGCCCGGGACAGGGATCAGCCCCAGCATTTT
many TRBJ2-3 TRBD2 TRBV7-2 CASSLFRLAGEGGTDTQYF TGTGCCAGCAGCTTATTTCGGCTAGCGGGAGAGGGCGGCACAGATACGCAGTATTTT
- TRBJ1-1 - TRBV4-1 CASSQDDILGGVNTEAFF TGCGCCAGCAGCCAAGACGATATTCTTGGGGGTGTGAACACTGAAGCTTTCTTT
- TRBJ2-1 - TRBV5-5 CASDVSSRSTGEQFF TGTGCCAGCGATGTCTCCTCGCGGTCGACCGGTGAGCAGTTCTTC
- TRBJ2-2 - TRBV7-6 CASSLAPDTLGELFF TGTGCCAGCAGCTTAGCCCCAGACACTCTTGGGGAGCTGTTTTTT
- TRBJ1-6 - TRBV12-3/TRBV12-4 CASSLRGDSSNSPLHF TGTGCCAGCAGTTTAAGGGGGGATAGTTCTAATTCACCCCTCCACTTT
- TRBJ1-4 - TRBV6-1 CASSEGQGEKLFF TGTGCCAGCAGTGAAGGTCAGGGAGAAAAACTGTTTTTT
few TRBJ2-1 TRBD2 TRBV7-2 CASSLPSLATFNEQFF TGTGCCAGCAGCTTACCCTCACTAGCGACCTTCAATGAGCAGTTCTTC
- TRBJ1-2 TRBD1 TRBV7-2 CASSLDSGSRGNRDGYTF TGTGCCAGCAGCTTAGACAGCGGTAGCAGGGGGAATAGGGATGGCTACACCTTC
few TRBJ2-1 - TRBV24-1 CATSGPHHYEQFF TGTGCCACCAGTGGCCCCCATCATTATGAGCAGTTCTTC
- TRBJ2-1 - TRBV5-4 CASSLYGREQFF TGTGCCAGCAGCTTGTATGGGCGTGAGCAGTTCTTC
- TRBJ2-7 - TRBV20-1 CSARAVPLSYEQYF TGCAGTGCTAGAGCCGTGCCCCTGTCCTACGAGCAGTACTTC
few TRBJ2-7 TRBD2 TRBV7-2 CASSLELAGDNEQYF TGTGCCAGCAGCTTAGAACTAGCGGGAGACAACGAGCAGTACTTC
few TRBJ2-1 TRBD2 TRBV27 CASRKGASGTNEQFF TGTGCCAGCCGGAAGGGGGCTAGCGGGACAAATGAGCAGTTCTTC
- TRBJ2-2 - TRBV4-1 CASSQEVWVNTGELFF TGCGCCAGCAGCCAAGAAGTGTGGGTAAACACCGGGGAGCTGTTTTTT